Below, 2 T cell receptor beta chains from the same sample are listed, as sequenced in a study of technical replicates of blood from a few donors. Here immunoSEQ multiplex PCR was the method, and the copy in TCRdb shows in-frame clones only, minus some. The sample has 83,000 or so clones, around nine tenths seen once. Material: T cells isolated from PBMCs. The receptor set was obtained from a human donor in good health.

This rearrangement joins TRBV5-4 to TRBJ2-1; D perhaps matches TRBD2 (6 bases). V was clipped by 0 bases and J by 9 bases, with 13 bases between them. The germline V gene has CDR1 SGHNT and CDR2 YYREEE (reference sequence). This CDR3 is built from 14 residues. CDR3 in DNA: TGTGCCAGCAGCTTGGCCCTTAGCGGAGCTGAGCAGTTCTTC. It codes for CASSLALSGAEQFF.

V and J are TRBV11-3 and TRBJ2-1; 9 bases are shared with TRBD2. The germline gives CDR1 SGHNT, CDR2 YENEEA. The CDR3 totals 15 residues. Germline trimming cut 5 bases from V and 4 bases from J; bases unmatched to any gene: 6. This CDR3 reads CASSTSGGPYNEQFF. In DNA form, the CDR3 reads TGTGCCAGCAGCACAAGCGGGGGGCCTTACAATGAGCAGTTCTTC.